This T cell receptor beta chain derives from a study of T-cell reconstitution after alpha-beta-depleted transplantation in children. The CDR3 is made up of 15 amino acids. The germline CDR1 and CDR2 sequences are SGDLS and YYNGEE. V was clipped by 0 bases and J by 4 bases, with 11 bases between them. Unique molecular identifiers tagged the TCRbeta library. Via MiXCR, TCRdb re-called the PCR reads, giving one row per CDR3 protein. Counted here are around 400,000 distinct CDR3 sequences, roughly 20% occurring once; the ten biggest clones make up around 4%. The V call is TRBV9, the J call TRBJ2-1; D is perhaps TRBD2 (7 bases). The source was PBMCs from the stem cell graft donor, collected from the stem cell graft. The origin of this receptor is a human donor who donated a stem cell graft to a child with acute myeloid leukemia. In nucleotides, the CDR3 is TGTGCCAGCAGCGTAGAGGGGGGGTCTTACAATGAGCAGTTCTTC. This translates into CASSVEGGSYNEQFF.